This T cell receptor beta chain derives from a study of cytomegalovirus exposure and HLA in healthy donors. Study-level points and caveats: Under in vitro conditions, three CMV-associated chains were confirmed as specific for CMV antigens.

The CDR3 runs 13 residues. V was clipped by 6 bases and J by 7 bases; unmatched bases: 4. Germline V gives CDR1 LNHDA, CDR2 SQIVND (reference sequence). On this clone itself: Its specificity is not known.

PCR employed 60 Vbeta and 13 Jbeta primers. Data came from immunoSEQ multiplex PCR; TCRdb stores just in-frame clones and leaves some out. The profile covers 90,000 to 150,000 clones, with over 8.5% appearing a single time and approximately 6.6% taken by the ten largest. Source material: PBMCs. This sequence joins TRBV19 and TRBJ1-5; 9 bases align to TRBD1. The receptor's source is a woman aged 35 to 49 in good health and CMV-seropositive. CDR3 sequence (DNA): TGTGCCAGTAGAGGGACAGGGCCCCAGCCCCAGCATTTT. This encodes CASRGTGPQPQHF.